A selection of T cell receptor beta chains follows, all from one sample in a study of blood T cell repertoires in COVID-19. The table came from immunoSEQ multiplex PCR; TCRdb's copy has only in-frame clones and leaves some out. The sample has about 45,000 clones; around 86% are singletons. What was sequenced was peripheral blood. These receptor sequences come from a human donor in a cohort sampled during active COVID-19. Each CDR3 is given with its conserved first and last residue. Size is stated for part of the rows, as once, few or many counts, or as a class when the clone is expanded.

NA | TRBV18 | CASSLPGLIGNSPLHF
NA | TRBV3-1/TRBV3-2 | CASSQGTGRLPNYGYTF
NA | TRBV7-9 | CASTPGVGFDSGGF
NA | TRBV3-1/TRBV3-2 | CASSQVAINEKLFF
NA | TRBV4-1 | CASSHLGQGRFGNTIYF
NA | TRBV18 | CASSPNRADGYTF
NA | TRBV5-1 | CASSLDGAGANYGYTF
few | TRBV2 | CASSDSLAGDYEQYF
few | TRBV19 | CASSTGTAATNEKLFF
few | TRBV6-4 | CASSDSGAYGYTF
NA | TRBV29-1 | CSVEGGSNQPQHF
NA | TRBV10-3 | CATTQQQTTNEKLFF
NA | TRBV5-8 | CASSFNRGDHYFYGYTF
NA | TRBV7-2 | CASRTEGDTIYF
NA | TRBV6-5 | CASSYFDGVSYGYTF
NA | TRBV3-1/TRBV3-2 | CASSQGTGQNYEQYF
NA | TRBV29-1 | CSVERGWKQYTEAFF
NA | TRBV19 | CASSMSGGAYEQYF